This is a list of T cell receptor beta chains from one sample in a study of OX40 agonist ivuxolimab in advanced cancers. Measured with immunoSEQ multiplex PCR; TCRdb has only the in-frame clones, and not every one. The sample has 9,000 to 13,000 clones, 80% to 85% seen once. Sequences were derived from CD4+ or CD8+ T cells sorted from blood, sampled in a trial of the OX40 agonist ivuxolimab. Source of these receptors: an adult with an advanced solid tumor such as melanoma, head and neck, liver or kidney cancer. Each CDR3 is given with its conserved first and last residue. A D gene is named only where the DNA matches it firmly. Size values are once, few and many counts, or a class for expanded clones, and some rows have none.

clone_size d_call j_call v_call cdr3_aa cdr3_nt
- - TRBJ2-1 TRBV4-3 CASSQDKARYNEQFF TGCGCCAGCAGCCAAGATAAAGCGAGGTACAATGAGCAGTTCTTC
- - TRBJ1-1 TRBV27 CASSFGQMTEAFF TGTGCCAGCAGTTTCGGACAGATGACTGAAGCTTTCTTT
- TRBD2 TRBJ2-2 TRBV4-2 CASSQLAGDTGELFF TGTGCCAGCAGCCAACTAGCGGGAGACACCGGGGAGCTGTTTTTT
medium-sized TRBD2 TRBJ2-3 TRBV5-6 CASSPSGRRTQYF TGTGCCAGCAGCCCTAGCGGGAGGAGGACGCAGTATTTT
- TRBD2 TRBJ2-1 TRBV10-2 CASSELREGRNEQFF TGCGCCAGCAGTGAGTTGCGGGAGGGCAGGAATGAGCAGTTCTTC
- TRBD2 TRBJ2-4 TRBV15 CATSREWGGAKNIQYF TGTGCCACCAGCAGAGAATGGGGGGGAGCCAAAAACATTCAGTACTTC
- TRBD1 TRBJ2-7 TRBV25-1 CASSARQGASEQYF TGTGCCAGCAGTGCGCGACAGGGGGCGAGCGAGCAGTACTTC
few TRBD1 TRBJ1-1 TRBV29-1 CSVQGANTEAFF TGCAGCGTCCAGGGGGCGAACACTGAAGCTTTCTTT
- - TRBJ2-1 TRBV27 CASSSKFYNEQFF TGTGCCAGCAGTTCAAAGTTCTACAATGAGCAGTTCTTC
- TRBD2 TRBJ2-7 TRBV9 CASSASGGSSYEQYF TGTGCCAGCAGCGCAAGCGGGGGGAGCTCCTACGAGCAGTACTTC
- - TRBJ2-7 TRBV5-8 CASSLVPTTHEQYF TGTGCCAGCAGCTTGGTACCCACGACTCACGAGCAGTACTTC
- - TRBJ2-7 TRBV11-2 CASSFGDEQYF TGTGCCAGCAGCTTCGGGGACGAGCAGTACTTC
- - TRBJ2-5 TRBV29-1 CSVPRVVGQIWGETQYF TGCAGCGTTCCGAGGGTCGTGGGGCAAATATGGGGAGAGACCCAGTACTTC
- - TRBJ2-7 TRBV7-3 CASSPAGGPSEQYF TGTGCCAGCAGCCCGGCCGGGGGCCCTAGCGAGCAGTACTTC
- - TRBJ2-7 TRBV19 CASSIGPGTSYEQYF TGTGCCAGTAGTATCGGGCCAGGGACCTCCTACGAGCAGTACTTC
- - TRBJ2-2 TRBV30 CAWSVGPEAGELFF TGTGCCTGGAGTGTAGGGCCCGAGGCCGGGGAGCTGTTTTTT
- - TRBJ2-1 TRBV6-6 CASSRPYNEQFF TGTGCCAGCTCACGACCCTACAATGAGCAGTTCTTC
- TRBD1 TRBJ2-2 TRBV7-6 CASSLERDRGTGELFF TGTGCCAGCAGCTTAGAACGGGACAGGGGAACCGGGGAGCTGTTTTTT
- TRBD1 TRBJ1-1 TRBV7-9 CASSHRQGTRDTEAFF TGTGCCAGCAGCCATCGACAGGGGACAAGAGACACTGAAGCTTTCTTT
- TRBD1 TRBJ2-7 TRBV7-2 CASSADRDVDEQYF TGTGCCAGCAGCGCGGACAGGGACGTGGACGAGCAGTACTTC
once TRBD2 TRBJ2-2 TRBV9 CASSLPLAGAGTGELFF TGTGCCAGCAGCCTCCCTCTAGCGGGAGCGGGCACCGGGGAGCTGTTTTTT
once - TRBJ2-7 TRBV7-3 CASSLGGAGEQYF TGTGCCAGCAGCCTGGGGGGAGCGGGTGAGCAGTACTTC
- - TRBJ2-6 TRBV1 CTSSVGCAQSRANVLTF TGCACCAGCAGCGTCGGTTGTGCACAAAGTCGGGCCAACGTCCTGACTTTC
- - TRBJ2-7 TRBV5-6 CASSLGGDFYEQYF TGTGCCAGCAGCTTGGGAGGAGATTTCTACGAGCAGTACTTC
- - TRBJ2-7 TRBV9 CASSVGGRSGSEQYF TGTGCCAGCAGCGTGGGTGGTCGGAGCGGTTCCGAGCAGTACTTC
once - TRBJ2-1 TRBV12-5 CASGSVQGQSSYNEQFF TGTGCTAGTGGTTCGGTACAGGGTCAAAGCTCCTACAATGAGCAGTTCTTC
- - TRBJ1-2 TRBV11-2 CASSQQRTANYGYTF TGCGCCAGCAGCCAACAACGGACAGCGAATTATGGCTACACCTTC
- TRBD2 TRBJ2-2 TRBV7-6 CASSPQTSGANTGELFF TGTGCCAGCAGCCCTCAGACTAGCGGGGCGAACACCGGGGAGCTGTTTTTT
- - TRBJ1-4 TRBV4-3 CASSQGVGEKLFF TGCGCCAGCAGCCAAGGGGTGGGTGAAAAACTGTTTTTT
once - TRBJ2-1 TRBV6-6 CASSYSINEQFF TGTGCCAGCAGTTACTCGATAAATGAGCAGTTCTTC
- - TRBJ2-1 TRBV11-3 CASSSSPSSYNEQFF TGTGCCAGCAGCTCAAGCCCGAGCTCCTACAATGAGCAGTTCTTC
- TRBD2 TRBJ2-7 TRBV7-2 CASSSQRDDSYEQYF TGTGCCAGCAGCTCCCAGCGGGATGACTCCTACGAGCAGTACTTC
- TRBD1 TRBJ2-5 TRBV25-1 CASSDRTGRETQYF TGTGCCAGCAGTGACCGGACAGGGAGAGAGACCCAGTACTTC
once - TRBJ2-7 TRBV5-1 CASSGEGGLSYGQYF TGCGCCAGCAGCGGAGAGGGGGGACTTTCCTACGGGCAGTACTTC
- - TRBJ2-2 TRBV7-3 CASSLTVGATNTGELFF TGTGCCAGCAGCTTAACGGTGGGGGCTACGAACACCGGGGAGCTGTTTTTT
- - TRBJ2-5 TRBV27 CASSRLGASLQETQYF TGTGCCAGCAGCCGCCTTGGGGCTAGCCTCCAAGAGACCCAGTACTTC
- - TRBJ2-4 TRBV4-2 CASSQVRERENIQYF TGTGCCAGCAGCCAAGTCCGCGAGAGGGAAAACATTCAGTACTTC
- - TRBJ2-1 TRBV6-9 CASSPSGGNEQFF TGTGCCAGCAGCCCCTCGGGCGGCAATGAGCAGTTCTTC
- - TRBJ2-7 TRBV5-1 CASRAGQEQYF TGCGCCAGCAGGGCGGGGCAGGAGCAGTACTTC
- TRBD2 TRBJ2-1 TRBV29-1 CSVVVNGGGSYNEQFF TGCAGCGTTGTAGTAAATGGAGGCGGGAGCTACAATGAGCAGTTCTTC
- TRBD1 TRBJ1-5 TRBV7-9 CASSLGRGMRNQPQHF TGTGCCAGCAGCTTAGGCAGGGGGATGCGCAATCAGCCCCAGCATTTT
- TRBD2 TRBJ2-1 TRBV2 CASSTSGSSYNEQFF TGTGCCAGCAGTACTAGCGGCAGCTCCTACAATGAGCAGTTCTTC
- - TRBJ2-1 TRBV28 CASSFLREFGNEQFF TGTGCCAGCAGTTTTTTAAGGGAGTTCGGCAATGAGCAGTTCTTC
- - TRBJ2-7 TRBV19 CASSIEVSRHYEQYF TGTGCCAGTAGTATAGAAGTGTCACGTCATTACGAGCAGTACTTC
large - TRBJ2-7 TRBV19 CASSIEWRGHSYEQYF TGTGCCAGTAGTATAGAATGGAGGGGGCACTCCTACGAGCAGTACTTC
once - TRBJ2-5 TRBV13 CASSRRGETQYF TGTGCCAGCAGCCGCCGGGGGGAGACCCAGTACTTC
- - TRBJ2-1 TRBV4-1 CASSQRGTGLDNEQFF TGCGCCAGCAGCCAAAGGGGTACAGGGCTGGACAATGAGCAGTTCTTC
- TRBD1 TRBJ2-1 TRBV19 CASTQNPTGHIDEQFF TGTGCCAGTACCCAAAACCCGACAGGGCATATCGATGAGCAGTTCTTC
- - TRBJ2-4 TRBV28 CASSFTLAKNIQYF TGTGCCAGCAGTTTTACCCTAGCCAAAAACATTCAGTACTTC